This entry lists 11 T cell receptor beta chains sequenced from one sample in a study of lymphopenia after photon versus proton radiotherapy. The assay was immunoSEQ multiplex PCR, and TCRdb's table has in-frame clones only and misses some. This sample yields tens of thousands of clones, of which roughly 92% are seen a single time; about 15% belongs to the top ten. This specimen consisted of peripheral blood, obtained from a patient treated with photon-based radiotherapy. Receptors originate from a man between 60 and 70 years old with cholangiocarcinoma.

The V and J genes are TRBV5-1 and TRBJ1-4; no clear D gene. This CDR3 spans 14 amino acids. Looked up from germline, CDR1 is SGHRS and CDR2 is YFSETQ. V lost 4 bases to trimming and J lost 7 bases, with 14 bases between them. CDR3 amino acids: CASSVEGGGEKLFF. DNA for the CDR3: TGCGCCAGCAGCGTGGAGGGCGGCGGTGAAAAACTGTTTTTT.

The J gene is TRBJ1-2, the V gene TRBV28; 7 positions agree with TRBD1. The CDR3 has 16 amino acids. V shed 4 bases, J shed 3 bases, and the junction held 11 bases outside the gene matches. CDR1 and CDR2 from the germline V gene are MDHEN and SYDVKM. The CDR3 region has the DNA TGTGCCAGCAGTTCCCACAGGGGAGAAGCGGACTATGGCTACACCTTC. This sequence encodes CASSSHRGEADYGYTF.

This clone was seen a handful of times. The DNA of the CDR3 is TGTGCCAGCAGTGTAGACGTGTGGCCCCAGCATTTT. It encodes CASSVDVWPQHF. This chain uses TRBV2 with TRBJ1-5, with D uncertain. Germline lookup yields CDR1 SNHLY and CDR2 FYNNEI. Deletions cut 4 bases from V and 9 bases from J, with 10 bases between. The CDR3 totals 12 residues.

The V gene is TRBV4-1, the J gene TRBJ2-5, with 7 bases matching TRBD2. Germline V gene lookup returns CDR1 MGHRA and CDR2 YSYEKL. The CDR3 is 18 residues long. V lost 0 bases and J lost 4; bases outside the gene matches: 14. The CDR3 DNA follows: TGCGCCAGCAGCCAAGAAGGGAAACTAGCGAACGTGGGAGAGACCCAGTACTTC. This sequence encodes CASSQEGKLANVGETQYF.

The gene calls are TRBV2 and TRBJ1-6; D is perhaps TRBD1 (5 bases). The V gene lost 6 bases and the J gene lost 3 bases, with 6 bases spanning the gap. The CDR3 is 13 amino acids. CDR1 is SNHLY, CDR2 FYNNEI, per germline. CDR3 in DNA: TGTGCCAGCAGGACAGACTATAATTCACCCCTCCACTTT. Protein: CASRTDYNSPLHF.

As regards this clone: A read error may account for a junction end that differs from germline. V and J are TRBV5-4 and TRBJ1-1; D is perhaps TRBD1 (5 bases). The CDR3 contains 12 residues. From germline, CDR1 is SGHNT and CDR2 YYREEE (reference sequence). As DNA, the CDR3 is TGTGCCAGCAGCTTGGATACAGGACCGAGGATCTTT. This translates into CASSLDTGPRIF.

The V gene is TRBV18, the J gene TRBJ2-2; D possibly matches TRBD1 or TRBD2 (5 bases each). The CDR3 runs to 17 residues. Trimming removed 7 bases from V and 2 bases from J, with 20 bases in between. Germline CDR1 reads KGHSH; CDR2 reads LQKENI. Written as DNA, the CDR3 is TGTGCCAGCTTCCCCTCGGGGCAGCTCTTAAACACCGGGGAGCTGTTTTTT. Amino acids: CASFPSGQLLNTGELFF.

The rearrangement links TRBV27 to TRBJ2-7; D gene ambiguous. CDR3 length: 12 residues. V lost 3 bases to trimming and J lost 6 bases, with 9 bases between them. Germline values: CDR1 MNHEY, CDR2 SMNVEV (reference sequence). CDR3 protein: CASSFLAGEQYF. Here the CDR3 DNA reads TGTGCCAGCAGTTTTTTAGCCGGCGAGCAGTACTTC.

In its sample, this clone was seen once. The same CDR3 can be traced to other DNA sequences in this sample. The V and J genes are TRBV5-6 and TRBJ1-3; a weak D match, TRBD1 (5 bases). In germline, CDR1 is SGHDT, CDR2 YYEEEE. The germline V and J ends were trimmed by 2 bases and 4 bases, with 10 bases remaining between them. This CDR3 contains 14 residues. CDR3 amino acids: CASSFGGDGNTIYF. CDR3 bases: TGTGCCAGCAGCTTCGGAGGGGACGGAAACACCATATATTTT.

This chain connects TRBV9 to TRBJ1-3; unclear D gene. Trimming removed 4 bases at V and 0 bases at J, with 8 bases between. Germline values: CDR1 SGDLS, CDR2 YYNGEE. The CDR3 has 14 residues. CDR3 nucleotides: TGTGCCAGCAGCCAACAAAGCTCTGGAAACACCATATATTTT. This gives the protein CASSQQSSGNTIYF.

The chain is built from TRBV5-6 and TRBJ2-7; D not resolved. The CDR3 contains 14 residues. V was pared by 0 bases and J by 7 bases, with 14 bases between. The germline V gene has CDR1 SGHDT and CDR2 YYEEEE. The CDR3 reads CASSLARALGEQYF. The CDR3 DNA reads TGTGCCAGCAGCTTGGCTCGGGCCCTAGGTGAGCAGTACTTC.